This TCR beta chain was captured by sequencing in a study of T cell responses to AZD1222 COVID-19 vaccine. About this clone: Its antigen is not identified.

The protocol was immunoSEQ multiplex PCR, while the TCRdb copy is restricted to in-frame clones and leaves out a portion. The sample has 100,000 to 150,000 clones, less than 95% seen once; the top ten hold 4.4%. With 1 base removed from V and 4 bases from J, the gap between germline ends came to 12 bases. From germline, CDR1 is LNHNV and CDR2 YYDKDF (reference sequence). This CDR3 is 15 amino acids long. Study results and caveats: Among those given AZD1222, only five or six were seropositive at baseline.

This TCR derives from an adult in good health. The chain couples TRBV15 to TRBJ2-3, with D tentatively TRBD2 (6 bases). Source: peripheral blood, taken on day 0 of MenACWY control vaccination. CDR3 in amino acids: CATSRVLASADTQYF. CDR3 DNA sequence: TGTGCCACCAGCAGAGTTTTGGCTAGCGCAGATACGCAGTATTTT.